This entry concerns a single T cell receptor beta chain. Its antigen is unknown. All the patients suffered relapse after autologous stem cell transplantation, and brentuximab vedotin exposure differed. This sample is drawn from a study of PD-1 blockade in classical Hodgkin lymphoma. Study conclusions and caveats: By C4D1, diversity of CD4+ TCRs had risen significantly, whereas that of CD8+ TCRs had not. Possibly reflecting disease activity or prior therapy, repertoire differences have causes that remain undefined. Diversity similar to that of newly diagnosed patients was seen at baseline in complete responders. Reports indicated that newly diagnosed patients had lower baseline TCR diversity than healthy donors did.

Clones were read by immunoSEQ multiplex PCR, and TCRdb kept only the in-frame ones, dropping some. The data show 20,000 to 25,000 clones, 70% to 85% seen once. The sequenced sample was peripheral blood mononuclear cells (PBMCs), obtained before the second cycle of nivolumab. The sequence was obtained from a human donor with classical Hodgkin lymphoma.

CDR3 nucleotides: TGCGCCAGCAGCCTCGGACTGTCCCAAGAGACCCAGTACTTC. This translates into CASSLGLSQETQYF. The chain uses TRBV5-1 and TRBJ2-5; TRBD2 might be the D (5 bases). The CDR3 runs to 14 residues. Between the trimmed V and J ends, which lost 4 bases and 1 base, there was a span of 11 bases. CDR1 and CDR2 (germline): SGHRS, YFSETQ.